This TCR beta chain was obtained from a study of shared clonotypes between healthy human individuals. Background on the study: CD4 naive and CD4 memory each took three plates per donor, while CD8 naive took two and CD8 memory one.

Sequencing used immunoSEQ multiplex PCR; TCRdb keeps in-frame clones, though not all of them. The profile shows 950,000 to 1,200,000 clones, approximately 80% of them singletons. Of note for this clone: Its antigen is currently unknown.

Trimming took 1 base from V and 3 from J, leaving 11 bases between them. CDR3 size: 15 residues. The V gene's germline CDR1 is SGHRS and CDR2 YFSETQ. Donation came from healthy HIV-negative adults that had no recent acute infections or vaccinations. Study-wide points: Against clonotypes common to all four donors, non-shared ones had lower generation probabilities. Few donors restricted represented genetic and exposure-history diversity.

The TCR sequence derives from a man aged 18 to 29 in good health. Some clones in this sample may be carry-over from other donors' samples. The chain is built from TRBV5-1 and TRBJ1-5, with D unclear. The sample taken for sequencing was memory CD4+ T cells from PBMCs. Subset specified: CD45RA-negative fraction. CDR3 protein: CASSLLGSLNQPQHF. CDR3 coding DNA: TGCGCCAGCAGCTTGCTTGGTAGCCTCAATCAGCCCCAGCATTTT.